This is a list of T cell receptor beta chains from one sample in a study of metastatic and nonmetastatic thyroid tumors. Through MiXCR, TCRdb re-clonotyped the PCR reads. The sample lists around 42,000 clones; about an eighth were seen once. Source material: blood. Receptor source: a female donor with papillary thyroid cancer or a benign thyroid nodule (not recorded which). Some clones in this sample may be carry-over from other donors' samples. CDR3s include the opening cysteine and the closing phenylalanine or tryptophan. Fields, in order: CDR3 protein, J gene, V gene, D gene. The D gene is left open where the match is weak.

CANIFLGGANGYTF	TRBJ1-2	TRBV28	-
CASSPGGDTQYF	TRBJ2-3	TRBV7-2	-
CASSVGQGAGNTIYF	TRBJ1-3	TRBV9	TRBD1
CASSRGAGAYEQYF	TRBJ2-7	TRBV6-1	TRBD2
CASSRPGQMHTGELFF	TRBJ2-2	TRBV5-8	TRBD1
CASSGTGGRSPLHF	TRBJ1-6	TRBV2	TRBD1
CASILAGDMYNEQFF	TRBJ2-1	TRBV5-1	-
CASRQEGGTDTQYF	TRBJ2-3	TRBV6-1	-
CASSPQRYYGYTF	TRBJ1-2	TRBV18	-
CASSPRDTTGELFF	TRBJ2-2	TRBV27	-
CASSVSSLAGEGGEQYF	TRBJ2-7	TRBV9	TRBD2
CSARVGGRQPQHF	TRBJ1-5	TRBV20-1	-
CASSADRWVNQPQHF	TRBJ1-5	TRBV27	TRBD1
CASSLSASLIEQYF	TRBJ2-7	TRBV27	-
CAITPVAGTYEQYF	TRBJ2-7	TRBV10-3	TRBD2
CASSSGRGPEGYTF	TRBJ1-2	TRBV7-2	-
CSAKGARGTSYEQYF	TRBJ2-7	TRBV20-1	-
CASSKPSTDTQYF	TRBJ2-3	TRBV18	-
CASSGLISGANVLTF	TRBJ2-6	TRBV2	-
CASSQPEGRGRPGELFF	TRBJ2-2	TRBV3-1	-
CASRRGPGNEAFF	TRBJ1-1	TRBV12-3/TRBV12-4	-
CASSKGGLQETQYF	TRBJ2-5	TRBV5-4	-
CSATGTSGRFHNEQFF	TRBJ2-1	TRBV20-1	TRBD2
CSASDRKITDTQYF	TRBJ2-3	TRBV20-1	-
CATSRDRTGGRDTQYF	TRBJ2-3	TRBV15	TRBD1
CASSPLRIADHNEQFF	TRBJ2-1	TRBV6-1	-
CAWSVLRGKLAEQYF	TRBJ2-7	TRBV30	-
CASSRGLAGGRTDTQYF	TRBJ2-3	TRBV11-1	TRBD2
CASSMGAGELFF	TRBJ2-2	TRBV19	-
CASRDRDFYEQYF	TRBJ2-7	TRBV28	TRBD1
CASSPGTGQPKHF	TRBJ1-5	TRBV7-2	-
CASSGRLAGALGHEQYF	TRBJ2-7	TRBV5-5	TRBD2
CASSPGGWGEQYF	TRBJ2-7	TRBV5-1	TRBD2
CAWQDRVPYGYTF	TRBJ1-2	TRBV30	TRBD1
CSASGFGLAYTDTQYF	TRBJ2-3	TRBV20-1	TRBD2
CASSAVRGSRGSYGYTF	TRBJ1-2	TRBV11-2	-
CASSLTSGYTDTQYF	TRBJ2-3	TRBV27	TRBD2
CAGHRGKGNTEAFF	TRBJ1-1	TRBV2	TRBD1
CASSLDARGSSPLHF	TRBJ1-6	TRBV5-1	-
CASSQGLAGTAYEQYF	TRBJ2-7	TRBV3-1	TRBD2
CSATPGTGGGTQYF	TRBJ2-5	TRBV20-1	TRBD1
CASTFTYEQYF	TRBJ2-7	TRBV7-8	-